A selection of T cell receptor beta chains follows, all from one sample in a study of shared clonotypes between healthy human individuals. The method was immunoSEQ multiplex PCR; TCRdb's version includes in-frame clones alone and lacks a portion of them. The table lists some 2,100,000 clones, 90% to 96% of them singletons. Material: naive CD4+ T cells sorted from blood. These receptors were obtained from a man younger than 35 in good health. Each CDR3 is given with its conserved first and last residue.

len | v_gene | CDR3aa
15 | TRBV7-2 | CASSFVTGGNSPLHF
14 | TRBV6-6 | CASSPQRSSYEQYF
16 | TRBV18 | CASSPPSGGVYNEQFF
11 | TRBV30 | CAWSRGQPQHF
13 | TRBV28 | CASNKALNYGYTF
11 | TRBV5-6 | CASSWRAEQFF
12 | TRBV10-1 | CASSRSGNEQFF
16 | TRBV12-5 | CASPRTRAGAKNIQYF
14 | TRBV19 | CASTRRLEGSIKYF
14 | TRBV2 | CASRRGGSPGEQYF
16 | TRBV6-6 | CASSYQRVTYNSPLHF
12 | TRBV7-9 | CATRTGEETQYF
14 | TRBV11-2 | CASSLGSGRDIQYF
18 | TRBV27 | CASSFFRRTSEDGNEQFF
14 | TRBV6-1 | CASSEAGGFGEQYF
20 | TRBV18 | CASSPPAGGRSGKIGGELFF
16 | TRBV9 | CASSVARPGGGETQYF
13 | TRBV7-2 | CASSWDRVHEQYF
15 | TRBV12-5 | CASGLLPVSGNTIYF
15 | TRBV18 | CASSQLGPVNQPQHF
18 | TRBV5-1 | CASSLAPSGRASADTQYF
16 | TRBV6-6 | CASSSLRGSGANVLTF
16 | TRBV7-3 | CASSPEGGVGYYEQYF
13 | TRBV5-4 | CASSLGSTDTQYF
13 | TRBV6-1 | CASPRTNTGELFF
14 | TRBV5-1 | CASSLGGHRETQYF
15 | TRBV9 | CASSVGGSNTGELFF
14 | TRBV5-6 | CASSLAGLGEKLFF